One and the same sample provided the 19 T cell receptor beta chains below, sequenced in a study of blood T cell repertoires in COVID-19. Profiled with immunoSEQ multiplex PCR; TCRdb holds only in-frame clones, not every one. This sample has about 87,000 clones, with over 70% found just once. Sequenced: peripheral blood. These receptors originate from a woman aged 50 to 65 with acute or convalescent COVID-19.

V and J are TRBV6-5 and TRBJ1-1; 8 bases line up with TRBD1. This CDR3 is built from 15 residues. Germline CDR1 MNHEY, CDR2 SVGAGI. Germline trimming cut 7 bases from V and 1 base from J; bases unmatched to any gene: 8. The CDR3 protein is CASTRDRSSNTEAFF. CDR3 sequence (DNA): TGTGCCAGCACTAGGGACAGGAGTTCGAACACTGAAGCTTTCTTT.

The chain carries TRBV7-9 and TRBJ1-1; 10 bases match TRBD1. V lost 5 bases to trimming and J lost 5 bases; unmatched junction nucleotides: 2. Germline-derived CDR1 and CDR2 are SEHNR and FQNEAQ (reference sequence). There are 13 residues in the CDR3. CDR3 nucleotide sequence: TGTGCCAGCAGCCGGACAGGGGGGACTGAAGCTTTCTTT. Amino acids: CASSRTGGTEAFF.

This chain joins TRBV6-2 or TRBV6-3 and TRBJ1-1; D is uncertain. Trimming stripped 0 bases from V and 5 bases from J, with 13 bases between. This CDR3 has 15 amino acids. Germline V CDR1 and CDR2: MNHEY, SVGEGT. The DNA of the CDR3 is TGTGCCAGCAGTTACTCATCCGACCTGAGGACTGAAGCTTTCTTT. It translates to CASSYSSDLRTEAFF.

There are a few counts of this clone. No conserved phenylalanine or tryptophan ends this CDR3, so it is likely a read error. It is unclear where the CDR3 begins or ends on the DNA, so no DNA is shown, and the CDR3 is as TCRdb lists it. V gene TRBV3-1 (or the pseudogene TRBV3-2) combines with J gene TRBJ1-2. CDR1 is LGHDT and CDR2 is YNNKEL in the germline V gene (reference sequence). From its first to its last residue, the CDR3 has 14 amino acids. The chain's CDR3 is CASSQKMWGRGSWS.

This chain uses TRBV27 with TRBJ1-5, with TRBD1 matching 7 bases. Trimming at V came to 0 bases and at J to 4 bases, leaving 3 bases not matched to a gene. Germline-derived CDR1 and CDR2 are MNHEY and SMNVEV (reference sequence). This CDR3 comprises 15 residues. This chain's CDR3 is CASSLSWTGNQPQHF. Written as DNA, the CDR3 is TGTGCCAGCAGTTTATCCTGGACAGGTAATCAGCCCCAGCATTTT.

CDR3 amino acids: CATRLQGKAEAFF. CDR3 nucleotides: TGTGCCACCAGGTTGCAGGGAAAGGCTGAAGCTTTCTTT. The chain couples TRBV15 to TRBJ1-1; tentative D call: TRBD1 (5 bases). This CDR3 is 13 amino acids long. The V gene's germline CDR1 is LNHNV and CDR2 YYDKDF (reference sequence). V lost 6 bases and J lost 6, with 14 bases in between.

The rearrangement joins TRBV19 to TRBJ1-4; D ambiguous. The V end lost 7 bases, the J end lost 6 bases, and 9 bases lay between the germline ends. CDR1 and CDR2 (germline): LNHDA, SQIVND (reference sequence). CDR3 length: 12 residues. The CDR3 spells CASNSPYEKLFF. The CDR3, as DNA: TGTGCCAGTAATTCCCCTTATGAAAAACTGTTTTTT.

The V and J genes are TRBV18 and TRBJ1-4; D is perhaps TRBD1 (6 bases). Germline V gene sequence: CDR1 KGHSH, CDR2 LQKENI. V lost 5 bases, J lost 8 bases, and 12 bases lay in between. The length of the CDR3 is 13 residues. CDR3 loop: CASSSTGLEKLFF. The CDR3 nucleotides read TGTGCCAGCTCATCCACAGGGTTAGAAAAACTGTTTTTT.

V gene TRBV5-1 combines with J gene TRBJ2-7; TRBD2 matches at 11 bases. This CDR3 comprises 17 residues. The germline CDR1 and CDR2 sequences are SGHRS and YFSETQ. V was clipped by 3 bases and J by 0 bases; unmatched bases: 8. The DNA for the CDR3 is TGCGCCAGCAGCTCAGGACTAGCGGGTAGCCTCTCCTACGAGCAGTACTTC. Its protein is CASSSGLAGSLSYEQYF. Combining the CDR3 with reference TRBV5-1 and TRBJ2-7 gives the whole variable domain KAGVTQTPRYLIKTRGQQVTLSCSPISGHRSVSWYQQTPGQGLQFLFEYFSETQRNKGNFPGRFSGRQFSNSRSEMNVSTLELGDSALYLCASSSGLAGSLSYEQYFGPGTRLTVT.

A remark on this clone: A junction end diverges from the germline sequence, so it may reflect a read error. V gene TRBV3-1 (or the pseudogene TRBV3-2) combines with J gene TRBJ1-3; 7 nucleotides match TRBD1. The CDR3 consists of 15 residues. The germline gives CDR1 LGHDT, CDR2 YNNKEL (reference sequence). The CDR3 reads CAGSPDRVAGNTIYF. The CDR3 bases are TGTGCCGGCAGCCCCGACAGGGTCGCTGGAAACACCATATATTTT.

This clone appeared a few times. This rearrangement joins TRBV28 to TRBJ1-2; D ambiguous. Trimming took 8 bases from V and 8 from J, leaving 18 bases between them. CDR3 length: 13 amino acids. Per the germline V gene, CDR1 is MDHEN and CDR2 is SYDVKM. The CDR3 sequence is CASGRTGGWGYTF. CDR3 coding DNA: TGTGCCAGCGGACGGACCGGAGGCTGGGGCTACACCTTC.

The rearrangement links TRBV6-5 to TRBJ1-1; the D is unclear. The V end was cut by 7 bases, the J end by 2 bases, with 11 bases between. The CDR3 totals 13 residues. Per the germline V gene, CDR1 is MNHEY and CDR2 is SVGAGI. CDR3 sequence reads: CASTSGINTEAFF. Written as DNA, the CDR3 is TGTGCCAGCACCTCGGGGATAAACACTGAAGCTTTCTTT.

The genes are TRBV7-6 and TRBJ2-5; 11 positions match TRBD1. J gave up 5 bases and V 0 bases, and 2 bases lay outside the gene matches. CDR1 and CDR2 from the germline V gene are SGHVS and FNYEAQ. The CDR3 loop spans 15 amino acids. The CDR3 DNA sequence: TGTGCCAGCAGCTTAGCGGGACAGGGGGTCGAGACCCAGTACTTC. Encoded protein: CASSLAGQGVETQYF.

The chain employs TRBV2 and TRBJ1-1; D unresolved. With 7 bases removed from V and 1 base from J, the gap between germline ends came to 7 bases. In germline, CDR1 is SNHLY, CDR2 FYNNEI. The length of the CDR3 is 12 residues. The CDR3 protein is CASTSENTEAFF. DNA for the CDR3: TGTGCCAGCACGAGTGAGAACACTGAAGCTTTCTTT.

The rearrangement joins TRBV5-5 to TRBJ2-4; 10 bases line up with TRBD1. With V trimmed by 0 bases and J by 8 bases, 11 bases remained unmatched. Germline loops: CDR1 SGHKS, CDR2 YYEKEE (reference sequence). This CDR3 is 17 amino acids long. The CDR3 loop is CASSLVTTGGGGHIQYF. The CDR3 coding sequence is TGTGCCAGCAGCTTGGTAACGACAGGGGGCGGGGGCCACATTCAGTACTTC.

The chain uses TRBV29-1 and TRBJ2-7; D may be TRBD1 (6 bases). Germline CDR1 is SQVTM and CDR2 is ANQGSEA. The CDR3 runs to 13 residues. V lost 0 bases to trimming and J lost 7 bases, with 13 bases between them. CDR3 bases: TGCAGCGTTGAAGATCAAAGGGGGAGAGAGCAGTACTTC. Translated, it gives CSVEDQRGREQYF.

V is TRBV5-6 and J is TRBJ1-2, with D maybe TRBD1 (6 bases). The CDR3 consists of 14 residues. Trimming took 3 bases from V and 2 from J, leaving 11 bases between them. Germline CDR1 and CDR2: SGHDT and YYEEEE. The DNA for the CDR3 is TGTGCCAGCAGCTATGGGGGCCGGAACTATGGCTACACCTTC. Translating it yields CASSYGGRNYGYTF.

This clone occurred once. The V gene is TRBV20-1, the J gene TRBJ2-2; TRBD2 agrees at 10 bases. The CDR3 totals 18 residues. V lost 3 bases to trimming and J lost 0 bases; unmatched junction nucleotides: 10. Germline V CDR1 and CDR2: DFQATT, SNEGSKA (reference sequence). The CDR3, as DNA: TGCAGTGCTAGTTCCTTAGCGGGGGGACTCGCGAACACCGGGGAGCTGTTTTTT. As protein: CSASSLAGGLANTGELFF.

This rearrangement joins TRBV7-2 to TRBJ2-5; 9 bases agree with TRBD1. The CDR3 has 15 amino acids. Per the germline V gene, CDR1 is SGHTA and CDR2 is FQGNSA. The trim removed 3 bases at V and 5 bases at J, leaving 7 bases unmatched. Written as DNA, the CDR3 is TGTGCCAGCAGCTTCTCGACCGGGACAGGGGAGACCCAGTACTTC. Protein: CASSFSTGTGETQYF.